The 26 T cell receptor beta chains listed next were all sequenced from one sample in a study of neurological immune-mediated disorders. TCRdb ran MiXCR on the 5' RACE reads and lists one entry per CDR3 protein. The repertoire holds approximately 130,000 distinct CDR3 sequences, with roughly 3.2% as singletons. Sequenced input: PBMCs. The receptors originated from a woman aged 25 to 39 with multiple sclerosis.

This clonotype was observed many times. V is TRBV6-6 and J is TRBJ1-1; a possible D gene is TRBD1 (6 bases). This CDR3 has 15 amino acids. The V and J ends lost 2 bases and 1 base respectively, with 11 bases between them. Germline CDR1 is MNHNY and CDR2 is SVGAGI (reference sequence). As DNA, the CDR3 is TGTGCCAGCAGTTACAAGCAGGGGAGGAACACTGAAGCTTTCTTT. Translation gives CASSYKQGRNTEAFF.

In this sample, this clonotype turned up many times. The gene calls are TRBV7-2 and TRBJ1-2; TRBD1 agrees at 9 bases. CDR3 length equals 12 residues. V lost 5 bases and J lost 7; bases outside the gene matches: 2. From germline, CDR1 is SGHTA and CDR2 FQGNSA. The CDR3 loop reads CASSNRGLGYTF. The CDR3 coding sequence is TGTGCCAGCAGCAACAGGGGGCTTGGCTACACCTTC.

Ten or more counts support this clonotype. The CDR3 reads CATSSTVPNQPQHF. CDR3 in DNA: TGTGCCACCTCCTCGACAGTACCCAATCAGCCCCAGCATTTT. This chain uses TRBV6-2 or TRBV6-3 with TRBJ1-5; tentative D call: TRBD1 (5 bases). This CDR3 has 14 amino acids. V gave up 10 bases and J gave up 3 bases, with 16 bases separating them. Looked up from germline, CDR1 is MNHEY and CDR2 is SVGEGT.

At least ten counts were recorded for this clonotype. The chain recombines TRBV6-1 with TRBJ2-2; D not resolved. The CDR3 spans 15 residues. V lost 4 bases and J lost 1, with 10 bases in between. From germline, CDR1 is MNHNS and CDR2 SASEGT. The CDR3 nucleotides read TGTGCCAGCAGTGCCTATTCTAGGAACACCGGGGAGCTGTTTTTT. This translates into CASSAYSRNTGELFF.

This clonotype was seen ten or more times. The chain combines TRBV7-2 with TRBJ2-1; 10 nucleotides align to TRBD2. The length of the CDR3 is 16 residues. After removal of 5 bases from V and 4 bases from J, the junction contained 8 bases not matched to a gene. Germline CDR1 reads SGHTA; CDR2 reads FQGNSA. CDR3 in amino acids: CASSTDSSGGYNEQFF. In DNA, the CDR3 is TGTGCCAGCAGCACAGACAGTAGCGGGGGGTACAATGAGCAGTTCTTC.

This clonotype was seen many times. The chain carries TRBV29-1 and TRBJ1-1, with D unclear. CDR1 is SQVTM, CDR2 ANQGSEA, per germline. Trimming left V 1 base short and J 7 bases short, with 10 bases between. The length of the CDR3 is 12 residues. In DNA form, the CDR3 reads TGCAGCGTTGAAGTTCGGCAAATTGAAGCTTTCTTT. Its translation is CSVEVRQIEAFF.

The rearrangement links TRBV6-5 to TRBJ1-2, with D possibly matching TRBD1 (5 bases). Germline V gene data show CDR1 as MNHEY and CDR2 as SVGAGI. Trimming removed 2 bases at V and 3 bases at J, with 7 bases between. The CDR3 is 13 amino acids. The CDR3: CASSYGGDYGYTF. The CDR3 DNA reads TGTGCCAGCAGTTACGGGGGAGACTATGGCTACACCTTC.

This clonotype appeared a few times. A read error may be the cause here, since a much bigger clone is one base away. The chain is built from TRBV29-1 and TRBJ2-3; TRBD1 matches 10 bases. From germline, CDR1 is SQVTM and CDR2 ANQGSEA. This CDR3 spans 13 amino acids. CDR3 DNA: TGCAGCGTTAGACAGGGGGCGCAGGATAAGCAGTATTTT. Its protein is CSVRQGAQDKQYF.

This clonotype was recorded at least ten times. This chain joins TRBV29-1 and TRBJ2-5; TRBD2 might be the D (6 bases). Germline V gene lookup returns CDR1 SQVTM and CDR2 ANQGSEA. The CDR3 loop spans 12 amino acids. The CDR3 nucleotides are TGCAGGCTAACGGGGGTCCAAGAGACCCAGTACTTC. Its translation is CRLTGVQETQYF.

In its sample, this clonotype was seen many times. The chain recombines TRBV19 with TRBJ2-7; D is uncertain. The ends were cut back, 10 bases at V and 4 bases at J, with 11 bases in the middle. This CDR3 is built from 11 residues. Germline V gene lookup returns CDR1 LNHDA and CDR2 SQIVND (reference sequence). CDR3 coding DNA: TGTGCCACTGAGGACCTTTACGAGCAGTACTTC. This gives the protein CATEDLYEQYF.

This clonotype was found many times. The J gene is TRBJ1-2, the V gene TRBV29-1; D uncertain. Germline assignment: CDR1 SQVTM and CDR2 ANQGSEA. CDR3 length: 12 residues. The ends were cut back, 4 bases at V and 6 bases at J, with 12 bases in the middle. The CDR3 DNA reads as TGCAGCGTTGTCTCCGGGCACCATGGCTACACCTTC. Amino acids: CSVVSGHHGYTF.

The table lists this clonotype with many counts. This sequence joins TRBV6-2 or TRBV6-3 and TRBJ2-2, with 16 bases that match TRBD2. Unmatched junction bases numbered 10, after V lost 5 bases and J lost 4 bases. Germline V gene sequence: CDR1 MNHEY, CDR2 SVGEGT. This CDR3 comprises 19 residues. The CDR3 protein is CASSGPGLAGGQGTGELFF. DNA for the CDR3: TGTGCCAGCAGTGGACCGGGACTAGCGGGAGGGCAGGGCACCGGGGAGCTGTTTTTT.

CDR3 residues: CASSPQGQGASEQYF. The CDR3 region has the DNA TGTGCCAGCTCACCCCAGGGACAGGGGGCCTCCGAGCAGTACTTC. The chain employs TRBV18 and TRBJ2-7; 12 bases align to TRBD1. The germline V gene has CDR1 KGHSH and CDR2 LQKENI. The CDR3 is 15 residues long. V lost 3 bases to trimming and J lost 6 bases; unmatched junction nucleotides: 6.

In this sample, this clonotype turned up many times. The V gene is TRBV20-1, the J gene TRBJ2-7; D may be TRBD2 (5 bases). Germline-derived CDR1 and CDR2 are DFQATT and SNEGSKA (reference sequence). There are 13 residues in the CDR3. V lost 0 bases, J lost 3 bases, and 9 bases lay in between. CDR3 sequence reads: CSAREGSVYEQYF. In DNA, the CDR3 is TGCAGTGCTAGAGAGGGGAGCGTCTACGAGCAGTACTTC.

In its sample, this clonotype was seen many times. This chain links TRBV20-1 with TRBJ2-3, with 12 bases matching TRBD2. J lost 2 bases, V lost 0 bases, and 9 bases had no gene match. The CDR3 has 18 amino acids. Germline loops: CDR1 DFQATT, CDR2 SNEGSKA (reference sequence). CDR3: CSARDPSGGDLYTDTQYF. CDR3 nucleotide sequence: TGCAGTGCTAGAGATCCTAGCGGGGGGGACCTCTACACAGATACGCAGTATTTT.

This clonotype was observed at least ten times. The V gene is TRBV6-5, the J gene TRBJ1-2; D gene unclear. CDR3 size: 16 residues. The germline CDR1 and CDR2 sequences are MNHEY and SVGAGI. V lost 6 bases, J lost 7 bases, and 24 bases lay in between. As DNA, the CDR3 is TGTGCCAGCAGGCTCTCGGGTAATCCCGGGAGATCTGGCTACACCTTC. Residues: CASRLSGNPGRSGYTF.

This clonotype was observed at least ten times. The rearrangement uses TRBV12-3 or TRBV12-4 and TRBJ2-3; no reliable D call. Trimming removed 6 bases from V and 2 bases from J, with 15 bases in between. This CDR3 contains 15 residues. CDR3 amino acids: CASSPSGAATDTQYF. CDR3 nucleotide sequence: TGTGCCAGCAGCCCCTCCGGTGCGGCCACAGATACGCAGTATTTT.

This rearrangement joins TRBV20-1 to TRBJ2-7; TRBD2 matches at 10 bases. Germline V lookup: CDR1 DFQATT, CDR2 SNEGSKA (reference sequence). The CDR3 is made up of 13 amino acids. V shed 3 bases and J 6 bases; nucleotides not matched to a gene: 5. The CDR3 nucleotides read TGCAGTGCTAGCCCTAGCGGGGGAGGCGAGCAGTACTTC. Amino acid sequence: CSASPSGGGEQYF.

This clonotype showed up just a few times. As DNA, the CDR3 is TGTGCCAGCAGCGAGCAGGGTGAGACCGGGGAGCTGTTTTTT. Protein product: CASSEQGETGELFF. V gene TRBV7-6 combines with J gene TRBJ2-2, with a tentative D call TRBD1 (5 bases). The germline CDR1 and CDR2 sequences are SGHVS and FNYEAQ. The CDR3 is 14 amino acids. V was clipped by 5 bases and J by 5 bases, with 12 bases between them.

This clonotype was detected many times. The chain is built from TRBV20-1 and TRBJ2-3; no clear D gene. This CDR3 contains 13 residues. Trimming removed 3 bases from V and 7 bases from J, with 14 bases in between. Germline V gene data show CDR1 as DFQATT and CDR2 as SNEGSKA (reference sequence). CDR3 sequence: CSARGGSGNTQYF. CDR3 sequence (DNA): TGCAGTGCTAGGGGCGGATCTGGGAATACGCAGTATTTT.

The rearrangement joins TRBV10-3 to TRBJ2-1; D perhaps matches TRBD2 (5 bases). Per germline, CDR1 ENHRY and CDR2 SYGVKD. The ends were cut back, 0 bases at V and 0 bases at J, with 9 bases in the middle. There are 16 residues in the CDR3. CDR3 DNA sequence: TGTGCCATCAGTGAGTCGCCGGGGAGCTCCTACAATGAGCAGTTCTTC. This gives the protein CAISESPGSSYNEQFF.

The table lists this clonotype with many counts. The CDR3 sequence: CASSLTSGGMATQYF. CDR3 nucleotide sequence: TGTGCCAGCAGCCTCACTAGCGGGGGTATGGCGACCCAGTACTTC. This chain joins TRBV7-7 and TRBJ2-5; 11 nucleotides agree with TRBD2. The CDR3 spans 15 residues. Trimming removed 5 bases from V and 7 bases from J; junction bases left unmatched: 9. Germline CDR1 and CDR2: SSHAT and FNYEAQ (reference sequence).

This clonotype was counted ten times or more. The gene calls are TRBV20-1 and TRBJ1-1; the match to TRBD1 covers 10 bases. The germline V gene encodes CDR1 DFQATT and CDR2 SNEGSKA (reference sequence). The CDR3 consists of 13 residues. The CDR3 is CSGSPGQGYQAFF. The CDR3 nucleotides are TGCTCAGGGTCCCCGGGACAGGGGTACCAAGCTTTCTTT.

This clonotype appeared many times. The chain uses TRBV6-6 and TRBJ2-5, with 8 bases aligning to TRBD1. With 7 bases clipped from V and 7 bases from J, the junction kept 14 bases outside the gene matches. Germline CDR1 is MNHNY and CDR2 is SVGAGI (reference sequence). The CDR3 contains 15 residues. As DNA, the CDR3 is TGTGCCAGCACCGGAGGACAGGGAGTTTCGGGGACCCAGTACTTC. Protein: CASTGGQGVSGTQYF.

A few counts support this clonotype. Here the CDR3 reads CASSRTPSRAQYF. The CDR3 DNA follows: TGTGCCAGCAGCCGGACACCATCAAGGGCCCAGTACTTC. V usage is TRBV28 and J usage is TRBJ2-5, with D possibly matching TRBD1 (5 bases). V dropped 6 bases and J dropped 9 bases, with 17 bases sitting between them. CDR3 length: 13 residues. The germline gives CDR1 MDHEN, CDR2 SYDVKM.

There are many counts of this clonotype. CDR3 DNA: TGTGCCAGCGGGACAGGGGAACACAATGAGCAGTTCTTC. Protein product: CASGTGEHNEQFF. This chain connects TRBV6-4 to TRBJ2-1, with TRBD1 identical over 10 bases. Germline CDR1 is MRHNA and CDR2 is SNTAGT. The ends lost 8 bases at V and 5 bases at J; junction bases unmatched: 3. The CDR3 loop spans 13 amino acids.